Shown below are 11 T cell receptor beta chains from a single sample sequenced in a study of molecular identifiers for immune sequencing clone quantification. MiXCR, run by TCRdb on the PCR reads, gives a single entry per CDR3 protein. Among 460,000 or so distinct CDR3 sequences listed, 20% to 25% were seen once. The source material was naive CD8+ T cells from blood, with Jurkat cell RNA spiked in. Sample subset: FACS-sorted CD8+CD4-CCR7+CD45RA+ naive T cells. These receptor sequences come from a human donor in good health. Some libraries in this study had Jurkat cell RNA spiked in.

This clonotype was observed a few times. The chain uses TRBV6-5 and TRBJ2-5, with 7 bases identical to TRBD2. Germline CDR1 reads MNHEY; CDR2 reads SVGAGI. V was pared by 2 bases and J by 5 bases, with 5 bases of the junction left unmatched. The CDR3 consists of 14 residues. The CDR3 reads CASSYVGGNETQYF. The CDR3 DNA follows: TGTGCCAGCAGTTACGTCGGGGGGAACGAGACCCAGTACTTC.

Only a few counts were recorded for this clonotype. The chain links TRBV11-3 to TRBJ1-1; D not resolved. CDR3 size: 13 residues. The V end lost 4 bases, the J end lost 1 base, and 7 bases lay between the germline ends. The V gene's germline CDR1 is SGHNT and CDR2 YENEEA. The CDR3 is CASSSEENTEAFF. The CDR3 DNA follows: TGTGCCAGCAGCTCTGAGGAGAACACTGAAGCTTTCTTT.

This clonotype was seen once. Just one base apart from a much larger clone, this may be a read error. In this CDR3 the conserved last residue, phenylalanine or tryptophan, is missing, so a read error is likely. The gene calls are TRBV20-1 and TRBJ2-3; TRBD2 matches at 7 bases. V gave up 6 bases and J gave up 5 bases; unmatched junction bases: 20. Per the germline V gene, CDR1 is DFQATT and CDR2 is SNEGSKA (reference sequence). This CDR3 is built from 17 residues. Written as DNA, the CDR3 is TGCAGTGCCGAAGAGCTGCTGCTGGCGGGGGTGCAAGATACGCAGTATCTT. It codes for CSAEELLLAGVQDTQYL.

A remark on this clonotype: This could be a read error, since a much larger clone is one nucleotide away. The CDR3 loop reads CASSPQRWGQPQHF. DNA of the CDR3: TGTGCCAGCAGTCCACAGAGGTGGGGTCAGCCCCAGCATTTT. This chain links TRBV27 with TRBJ1-5, with no clear D. Germline assignment: CDR1 MNHEY and CDR2 SMNVEV (reference sequence). V lost 5 bases and J 6 bases, leaving 14 bases between the germline ends. CDR3 length: 14 amino acids.

The J gene is TRBJ2-7, the V gene TRBV10-2; 7 positions agree with TRBD1. V lost 8 bases to trimming and J lost 1 base; unmatched junction nucleotides: 11. The CDR3 is 15 residues long. The germline V gene has CDR1 WSHSY and CDR2 SAAADI. CDR3 sequence reads: CASAEVLGQSYEQYF. The CDR3 DNA follows: TGCGCCAGCGCCGAGGTGCTGGGACAGTCCTACGAGCAGTACTTC.

As concerns this clonotype: A much larger clone is a single base away; this may be a read error. The chain is built from TRBV5-3 and TRBJ2-7, with TRBD2 identical over 7 bases. TRBV5-3 is recorded as an ORF, its role being uncertain. The CDR3 has 17 residues. The CDR3: CASSLWEPGLHICEQYF. CDR3 sequence (DNA): TGTGCCAGCAGCTTATGGGAACCGGGACTACACATCTGCGAGCAGTACTTC.

This sequence joins TRBV20-1 and TRBJ2-3, with 15 positions matching TRBD2. This CDR3 is built from 20 residues. Trimming cost V 0 bases and J 1 base; bases outside gene matches: 11. CDR1 is DFQATT, CDR2 SNEGSKA, per germline (reference sequence). CDR3 bases: TGCAGTGCTAGAGACCGAGAAGGACTAGCGGGAGGGTTCGGCACAGATACGCAGTATTTT. This codes for CSARDREGLAGGFGTDTQYF.

This clonotype was seen at least ten times. The rearrangement links TRBV28 to TRBJ1-5; 7 positions match TRBD1. CDR1 MDHEN and CDR2 SYDVKM come from the germline V gene. The CDR3 consists of 18 residues. With 2 bases clipped from V and 0 bases from J, the junction kept 10 bases outside the gene matches. The CDR3 DNA reads TGTGCCAGCAGTTTAGGGACAGCGAAAGCTTATAGCAATCAGCCCCAGCATTTT. It specifies CASSLGTAKAYSNQPQHF.

A remark on this clonotype: One end of the junction does not line up with germline, which may come from a read error. This rearrangement joins TRBV9 to TRBJ2-7, with D perhaps matching TRBD2 (5 bases). CDR3 length equals 15 residues. Germline V gene data show CDR1 as SGDLS and CDR2 as YYNGEE. In nucleotides, the CDR3 is TGTGCCACCAGCAGAATTGAGGACTTCTCCTACGAGCAGTACTTC. This translates into CATSRIEDFSYEQYF. The whole variable domain, remainder taken from reference TRBV9 and TRBJ2-7, is DSGVTQTPKHLITATGQRVTLRCSPRSGDLSVYWYQQSLDQGLQFLIQYYNGEERAKGNILERFSAQQFPDLHSELNLSSLELGDSALYFCATSRIEDFSYEQYFGPGTRLTVT.

This clonotype was counted at least ten times. V gene TRBV7-9 combines with J gene TRBJ2-3; no clear D. Trimming took 3 bases from V and 0 from J, leaving 10 bases between them. The CDR3 contains 15 residues. Germline loops: CDR1 SEHNR, CDR2 FQNEAQ (reference sequence). The CDR3 here is CASSLKSTSTDTQYF. CDR3 bases: TGTGCCAGCAGCTTGAAATCAACTAGCACAGATACGCAGTATTTT.

In the case of this clonotype: A read error may be the cause here, since a much bigger clone is one base away. J is TRBJ1-1 and V is TRBV7-9; no clear D gene. The V end lost 9 bases, the J end lost 0 bases, and 11 bases lay between the germline ends. The CDR3 length is 13 residues. Per germline, CDR1 SEHNR and CDR2 FQNEAQ (reference sequence). The CDR3 nucleotides read TGTGCCAGTGAGAGGGCTATGAACACTGAAGCTTTCTTT. It specifies CASERAMNTEAFF.